Following are 16 T cell receptor beta chains from one sample sequenced in a study of CD8 T cells in Susac syndrome. Random hexamers primed reverse transcription of about 0.5 to 1 ug RNA. TCRdb ran MiXCR on the immunoSEQ multiplex PCR reads and lists one entry per CDR3 protein. The sample consists of a few hundred thousand distinct CDR3 sequences, about 95% of them appearing once. Sequencing input: CD4+ T cells from PBMCs. Every receptor here comes from a human donor with multiple sclerosis.

The V call is TRBV19, the J call TRBJ2-1, with D unclear. Germline CDR1 LNHDA, CDR2 SQIVND (reference sequence). V lost 4 bases and J 10 bases, leaving 8 bases between the germline ends. The CDR3 runs to 11 residues. The CDR3 is CASSKVEEQFF. In nucleotides, the CDR3 is TGTGCCAGTAGTAAGGTAGAGGAGCAGTTCTTC.

The chain recombines TRBV28 with TRBJ2-7, with a tentative D call TRBD1 (5 bases). CDR3 length: 13 residues. V lost 10 bases, J lost 1 base, and 14 bases lay in between. In germline, CDR1 is MDHEN, CDR2 SYDVKM. CDR3 residues: CANSQGGSYEQYF. The CDR3, as DNA: TGTGCCAACAGCCAGGGCGGTTCCTACGAGCAGTACTTC.

The genes are TRBV3-1 and TRBJ2-2, with TRBD2 matching over 7 bases. The CDR3 consists of 16 residues. The V and J ends lost 0 bases and 6 bases, in that order; junction bases with no gene match: 7. Germline CDR1 and CDR2: LGHDT and YNNKEL (reference sequence). CDR3 loop: CASSQDLPGRAGELFF. As DNA, the CDR3 is TGTGCCAGCAGCCAAGACCTTCCAGGGAGGGCCGGGGAGCTGTTTTTT.

This sequence joins TRBV6-5 and TRBJ2-7, with 11 bases that match TRBD2. The CDR3 extends over 15 amino acids. Germline-derived CDR1 and CDR2 are MNHEY and SVGAGI. After removal of 2 bases from V and 2 bases from J, the junction contained 2 bases not matched to a gene. DNA for the CDR3: TGTGCCAGCAGTTACGCTAGCGGGGGGACCTACGAGCAGTACTTC. Its protein product is CASSYASGGTYEQYF.

This chain joins TRBV29-1 and TRBJ1-1; 7 positions match TRBD1. The J segment lost 5 bases and the V segment lost 6 bases, leaving 9 bases of the junction unmatched. The CDR3 is made up of 13 amino acids. Germline V gene lookup returns CDR1 SQVTM and CDR2 ANQGSEA. In nucleotides, the CDR3 is TGCAGCGTCTTCAGACAGGGTCGGACTGAAGCTTTCTTT. Translation: CSVFRQGRTEAFF.

The chain joins TRBV3-1 to TRBJ1-6; maybe TRBD1 (5 bases). The CDR3 is 15 amino acids. Looked up from germline, CDR1 is LGHDT and CDR2 is YNNKEL (reference sequence). Trimming removed 1 base at V and 6 bases at J, with 10 bases between. The DNA of the CDR3 is TGTGCCAGCAGCCAAGGGGACTTAACTAATTCACCCCTCCACTTT. Its translation is CASSQGDLTNSPLHF. The whole variable domain, remainder taken from reference TRBV3-1 and TRBJ1-6, is DTAVSQTPKYLVTQMGNDKSIKCEQNLGHDTMYWYKQDSKKFLKIMFSYNNKELIINETVPNRFSPKSPDKAHLNLHINSLELGDSAVYFCASSQGDLTNSPLHFGNGTRLTVT.

This clonotype was seen just once. The V gene is TRBV9, the J gene TRBJ2-7; a possible D gene is TRBD2 (6 bases). V gave up 5 bases and J gave up 6 bases, with 18 bases separating them. Germline CDR1 reads SGDLS; CDR2 reads YYNGEE. The CDR3 consists of 14 residues. CDR3 sequence reads: CASSSRRDSPEQYF. The CDR3 DNA sequence: TGTGCCAGCAGTTCGCGGCGGGATAGTCCCGAGCAGTACTTC.

As DNA, the CDR3 is TGCGCCAGCAGCTCCAGTTGGTACAATGAGCAGTTCTTC. Its translation: CASSSSWYNEQFF. The genes are TRBV4-1 and TRBJ2-1; no definite D call. The V gene's germline CDR1 is MGHRA and CDR2 YSYEKL. The germline V and J ends were trimmed by 5 bases and 4 bases, with 9 bases remaining between them. This CDR3 has 13 amino acids.

The chain couples TRBV25-1 to TRBJ1-1, with 7 bases aligning to TRBD1. The trim removed 5 bases at V and 8 bases at J, leaving 8 bases unmatched. In germline, CDR1 is MGHDK, CDR2 SYGVNS. The CDR3 has 13 residues. The CDR3 loop is CASSQVGRGEAFF. The DNA for the CDR3 is TGTGCCAGCAGTCAGGTGGGCAGGGGGGAAGCTTTCTTT.

The chain carries TRBV6-2 or TRBV6-3 and TRBJ1-4, with 9 bases fitting TRBD1. Losses at the gene ends were 4 bases for V and 16 bases for J; bases not matched to a gene: 7. Germline assignment: CDR1 MNHEY and CDR2 SVGEGT. The CDR3 is 12 amino acids. In DNA, the CDR3 is TGTGCCAGCAGTTGGACAGGGGAAAGGCGGTTTTTT. It codes for CASSWTGERRFF.

V usage is TRBV10-3 and J usage is TRBJ2-1; TRBD1 matches 8 bases. Trimming cost V 2 bases and J 6 bases; bases outside gene matches: 6. In germline, CDR1 is ENHRY, CDR2 SYGVKD. The CDR3 is 15 amino acids. The CDR3 loop is CAISELGQGLNEQFF. The CDR3 DNA is TGTGCCATCAGTGAGCTCGGACAGGGCCTCAATGAGCAGTTCTTC.

The V call is TRBV25-1, the J call TRBJ1-6; no definite D call. Germline CDR1 reads MGHDK; CDR2 reads SYGVNS. The V end was cut by 1 base, the J end by 8 bases, with 6 bases between. CDR3 length equals 13 residues. The CDR3 region has the DNA TGTGCCAGCAGTGAATTTAGCTATTCACCCCTCCACTTT. Its translation: CASSEFSYSPLHF.

This sequence joins TRBV15 and TRBJ2-7, with unresolved D. Per germline, CDR1 LNHNV and CDR2 YYDKDF (reference sequence). The V end lost 0 bases, the J end lost 0 bases, and 9 bases lay between the germline ends. CDR3 length: 15 amino acids. The CDR3 loop is CATSRDRLTSYEQYF. CDR3 bases: TGTGCCACCAGCAGAGATAGGCTCACCTCCTACGAGCAGTACTTC.

The chain carries TRBV3-1 and TRBJ2-1; D may be TRBD2 (6 bases). Trimming pared 0 bases from V and 9 bases from J, leaving 15 bases between. This CDR3 is 15 amino acids long. Germline CDR1 LGHDT, CDR2 YNNKEL (reference sequence). CDR3 nucleotide sequence: TGTGCCAGCAGCCAAGATCTGCGGGGCTCCGGTGAGCAGTTCTTC. It codes for CASSQDLRGSGEQFF.

The chain couples TRBV28 to TRBJ2-5; TRBD2 matches 13 bases. After removal of 6 bases from V and 0 bases from J, the junction contained 7 bases not matched to a gene. Looked up from germline, CDR1 is MDHEN and CDR2 is SYDVKM. This CDR3 has 17 amino acids. The CDR3 nucleotides are TGTGCCAGCAGGGTAATGACTAGCGGGAGGTACCAAGAGACCCAGTACTTC. Its translation: CASRVMTSGRYQETQYF.

V gene TRBV30 combines with J gene TRBJ1-2, with unresolved D. The CDR3 extends over 11 amino acids. Between the trimmed V and J ends, which lost 2 bases and 8 bases, there was a span of 9 bases. Germline loops: CDR1 GTSNPN, CDR2 SVGIG (reference sequence). The CDR3 bases are TGTGCCTGGAGTTCCGAGCACGGCTACACCTTC. Its translation: CAWSSEHGYTF.